Below, 12 T cell receptor beta chains from the same sample are listed, as sequenced in a study of long-term antiretroviral therapy in people with HIV. They ran version v3.0 of the immunoSEQ assay at survey level. Clones were read by immunoSEQ multiplex PCR, and TCRdb kept only the in-frame ones, dropping some. The profile shows 11,000 to 15,000 clones, roughly 80% of them singletons. Sequencing used unsorted PBMCs, obtained 1.8 years before starting antiretroviral therapy. Receptor source: a woman between 35 and 50 years old with HIV.

The chain has TRBV5-1 and TRBJ2-3; D is undetermined. Germline CDR1 and CDR2: SGHRS and YFSETQ. Deletions cut 4 bases from V and 0 bases from J, with 12 bases between. This CDR3 region has 15 residues. This CDR3 is CASSGEQISTDTQYF. The CDR3 DNA sequence: TGCGCCAGCAGCGGAGAACAGATTAGCACAGATACGCAGTATTTT.

This clone was seen only a few times. V gene TRBV18 combines with J gene TRBJ2-7; 9 nucleotides align to TRBD2. The germline gives CDR1 KGHSH, CDR2 LQKENI. This CDR3 is 13 amino acids long. V lost 6 bases and J lost 5; bases outside the gene matches: 5. CDR3 DNA: TGTGCCAGCTCCGCGGGAGGGTGGGACGAGCAGTACTTC. This codes for CASSAGGWDEQYF.

CDR3 residues: CASSQAGEQYF. The CDR3 coding sequence is TGCGCCAGCAGCCAAGCCGGGGAGCAGTACTTC. The chain is built from TRBV4-1 and TRBJ2-7; D ambiguous. Germline V gene sequence: CDR1 MGHRA, CDR2 YSYEKL. This CDR3 spans 11 amino acids. V lost 1 base to trimming and J lost 7 bases, with 5 bases between them.

The V call is TRBV27, the J call TRBJ1-1, with D perhaps matching TRBD1 (5 bases). This CDR3 contains 14 residues. Per germline, CDR1 MNHEY and CDR2 SMNVEV (reference sequence). Trimming removed 4 bases from V and 2 bases from J, with 11 bases in between. The DNA of the CDR3 is TGTGCCAGCAGTTATGGGCAGGGCAACACTGAAGCTTTCTTT. Translation gives CASSYGQGNTEAFF.

V gene TRBV10-3 combines with J gene TRBJ2-3; D ambiguous. Per the germline V gene, CDR1 is ENHRY and CDR2 is SYGVKD. V was trimmed by 3 bases and J by 3 bases, leaving 7 bases between them. The CDR3 consists of 13 residues. The CDR3 region is CAISDADTDTQYF. The CDR3 coding sequence is TGTGCCATCAGTGATGCGGATACAGATACGCAGTATTTT.

The chain is built from TRBV6-5 and TRBJ2-7, with D possibly called TRBD1 or TRBD2 (6 bases each). Germline assignment: CDR1 MNHEY and CDR2 SVGAGI. This CDR3 has 16 amino acids. V lost 3 bases to trimming and J lost 1 base, with 16 bases between them. CDR3 region: CASSYSGEVGSYEQYF. As DNA, the CDR3 is TGTGCCAGCAGTTATTCAGGGGAGGTGGGATCCTACGAGCAGTACTTC.

The chain carries TRBV6-6 and TRBJ2-2; TRBD1 agrees at 7 bases. V trimming: 7 bases; J trimming: 7 bases; junction bases outside the gene matches: 12. Germline CDR1 reads MNHNY; CDR2 reads SVGAGI (reference sequence). This CDR3 comprises 15 residues. CDR3 sequence (DNA): TGTGCCAGCACCACACCTCAGGGGGTTGGCGGGGAGCTGTTTTTT. Amino acid sequence: CASTTPQGVGGELFF.

The chain links TRBV7-2 to TRBJ2-7; D perhaps matches TRBD2 (6 bases). The ends were cut back, 5 bases at V and 3 bases at J, with 11 bases in the middle. This CDR3 is built from 13 residues. Germline-derived CDR1 and CDR2 are SGHTA and FQGNSA. Here the CDR3 reads CASSQGTFYEQYF. For the CDR3, the DNA is TGTGCCAGCAGCCAAGGGACTTTCTACGAGCAGTACTTC.

This clone is large (0.1 to 1%) by share. The rearrangement joins TRBV4-3 to TRBJ2-3, with 10 bases lining up with TRBD2. Germline V CDR1 and CDR2: LGHNA, YSLEER. The V gene end was trimmed by 0 bases and the J gene end by 3 bases; junction bases not matched to a gene: 3. The CDR3 is 16 residues long. This CDR3 is CASSQDGTSVTDTQYF. CDR3 coding DNA: TGCGCCAGCAGCCAAGATGGGACTAGCGTGACAGATACGCAGTATTTT.

The CDR3 loop is CSEQGWGETQYF. The CDR3 nucleotides are TGCAGCGAACAGGGGTGGGGAGAGACCCAGTACTTC. J is TRBJ2-5 and V is TRBV29-1; TRBD1 matches at 7 bases. Per germline, CDR1 SQVTM and CDR2 ANQGSEA. This CDR3 comprises 12 residues. The junction had 6 bases not matched to a gene; V was cut back by 7 bases and J by 4 bases.

The chain uses TRBV7-9 and TRBJ2-1, with D possibly TRBD2 on 6 matching bases. The germline V gene has CDR1 SEHNR and CDR2 FQNEAQ (reference sequence). Deletions cut 5 bases from V and 0 bases from J, with 14 bases between. This CDR3 is 16 amino acids long. In DNA form, the CDR3 reads TGTGCCAGCAGCACCCAAGAAGCGGGCTCCTACAATGAGCAGTTCTTC. It translates to CASSTQEAGSYNEQFF.

This chain joins TRBV5-3 and TRBJ2-3; D gene ambiguous. TRBV5-3 is an ORF, and what it does is uncertain. V was shortened by 0 bases and J by 1 base, with 15 bases between the two germline ends. This CDR3 spans 17 amino acids. The DNA of the CDR3 is TGTGCCAGAAGCTTGGTTTGCGCGGTGGTCGGCACAGATACGCAGTATTTT. As protein: CARSLVCAVVGTDTQYF.